The clone carrying this T cell receptor beta chain was recorded at least ten times. Antigen unknown. The sample comes from a study of response to subunit inactivated influenza vaccine. Using its own MiXCR run on the RT-PCR reads, TCRdb lists one record per CDR3 protein. The data hold 600,000 to 700,000 distinct CDR3 sequences, with around 15% observed a single time. Study-wide results and caveats: Authors proposed each seasonal influenza vaccination draws in few new T cells.

This CDR3 has 13 residues. Looked up from germline, CDR1 is MDHEN and CDR2 is SYDVKM. V dropped 7 bases and J dropped 2 bases, with 12 bases sitting between them. The sample in question was PBMCs from blood, obtained around 15 days before vaccination. This chain links TRBV28 with TRBJ2-7; D may correspond to TRBD1 or TRBD2 (6 bases each). The sequence derives from a man aged 45-65 years who received an inactivated influenza vaccine. The CDR3 protein is CASTRGATYEQYF. As DNA, the CDR3 is TGTGCCAGCACAAGGGGGGCAACCTACGAGCAGTACTTC.